Listed below are T cell receptor beta chains from one sample, sequenced in a study of T cell clones after liver transplantation. Some clones are missing from TCRdb's copy, which holds only in-frame ones; the method was immunoSEQ multiplex PCR. The sample shows 68,000 or so clones, almost 95% of them seen only once. Source: CD4+ T cells from blood, taken around 25 months after liver transplant. Every receptor here comes from a human patient who received a liver transplant. Some T cells may be provided by the graft donor. The CDR3 runs from the conserved cysteine through the conserved F or W.

TRBV7-6,CASSLAGGETQYF
TRBV5-1,CASRADLANYGYTF
TRBV12-5,CASGLARGLTDTQYF
TRBV6-1,CASSPDRGGSYEQYF
TRBV2,CASARGNGYTF
TRBV5-1,CASSPVGGTEAFF
TRBV18,CASSAPRQAHPNTEAFF
TRBV10-3,CAISESIGTSGRDYNEQFF
TRBV28,CASTTGGGQTGETQYF
TRBV11-2,CASSVGLAGARGNEQFF
TRBV7-9,CASSPSGLGYTF
TRBV5-8,CASSFGQGAVQPQHF
TRBV2,CASNQQGPRNTQYF
TRBV6-6,CASSYPGGAEAFF
TRBV9,CASSVARASSNEQFF
TRBV9,CASSPRTGVDTQYF
TRBV2,CASSRDRINWPQHF
TRBV5-4,CASSGGTSGRDVTGELFF
TRBV19,CASSISHLNEQFF
TRBV4-2,CASSQPGVGLNNEQFF
TRBV7-2,CASSLQRGSGELFF
TRBV5-1,CASSLVSNTGELFF
TRBV5-1,CASSSGTSGRGETQYF
TRBV11-3,CASSLLGWGSTSYEQYF
TRBV2,CASHRTEETQYF
TRBV4-2,CASSQGLAVYNEQFF
TRBV7-9,CASSSLEEQYF
TRBV6-1,CAGMTSGTDTQYF
TRBV5-4,CASSIGVAGYYGYTF
TRBV7-2,CASSLSWGEQFF
TRBV7-6,CASKQLGTDTQYF
TRBV21-1,CASSKWGLRANQPQHF
TRBV11-2,CASSLDPDLEQYF
TRBV28,CASSFVSSGRWDTQYF
TRBV11-3,CASSSLNRWGTRANIQYF
TRBV7-2,CASSLERPTNYNEQFF
TRBV7-9,CASSPTSYEQYF
TRBV19,CASSPLPGFQETQYF
TRBV10-1,CASSVGTHRGTESGELFF
TRBV9,CASSVGLGDRQYF